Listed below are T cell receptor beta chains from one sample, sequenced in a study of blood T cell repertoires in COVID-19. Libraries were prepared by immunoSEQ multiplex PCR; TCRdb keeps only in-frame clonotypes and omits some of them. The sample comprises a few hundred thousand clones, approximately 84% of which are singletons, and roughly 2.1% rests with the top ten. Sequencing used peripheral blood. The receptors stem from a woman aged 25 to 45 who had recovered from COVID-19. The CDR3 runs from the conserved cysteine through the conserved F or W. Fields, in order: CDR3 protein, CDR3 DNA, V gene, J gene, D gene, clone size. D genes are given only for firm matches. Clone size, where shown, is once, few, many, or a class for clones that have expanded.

CATTSGARAEAFF	TGTGCCACAACTTCAGGGGCGAGGGCTGAAGCTTTCTTT	TRBV6-5	TRBJ1-1	NA	NA
CASSMGFRGGSTEAFF	TGTGCCAGTAGTATGGGGTTTAGGGGGGGAAGCACTGAAGCTTTCTTT	TRBV19	TRBJ1-1	NA	NA
CASSLNPESNEQFF	TGTGCCAGCAGCTTAAACCCCGAGAGCAATGAGCAGTTCTTC	TRBV11-3	TRBJ2-1	NA	NA
CASSQEWRQGRETQYF	TGTGCCAGCAGCCAAGAATGGAGACAGGGAAGGGAGACCCAGTACTTC	TRBV3-1/TRBV3-2	TRBJ2-5	TRBD1	NA
CATSMTGQEWSTGELFF	TGTGCCACCAGCATGACCGGACAGGAGTGGAGCACCGGGGAGCTGTTTTTT	TRBV15	TRBJ2-2	TRBD1	NA
CASSVDSNTDTQYF	TGTGCCAGCAGTGTCGATAGTAACACAGATACGCAGTATTTT	TRBV2	TRBJ2-3	NA	NA
CASSIAPGTSGIRGRSYEQYF	TGTGCCAGTAGTATCGCCCCCGGGACTAGCGGGATACGGGGGCGGTCCTACGAGCAGTACTTC	TRBV19	TRBJ2-7	TRBD2	NA
CASSFIGTGHMNTEAFF	TGTGCCAGCAGTTTCATCGGGACAGGGCACATGAACACTGAAGCTTTCTTT	TRBV7-9	TRBJ1-1	TRBD1	NA
CASSFGGRSDTQYF	TGTGCCAGCAGCTTCGGGGGAAGATCAGATACGCAGTATTTT	TRBV7-2	TRBJ2-3	NA	NA
CASTPVAGGGETQYF	TGTGCCAGCACCCCAGTAGCGGGGGGGGGAGAGACCCAGTACTTC	TRBV5-4	TRBJ2-5	TRBD2	NA
CASSPLAGGPSGANVLTF	TGTGCCAGCAGTCCACTAGCGGGGGGGCCCTCTGGGGCCAACGTCCTGACTTTC	TRBV27	TRBJ2-6	TRBD2	NA
CASSVGPKPNNEQFF	TGTGCCAGCAGCGTAGGTCCTAAACCTAACAATGAGCAGTTCTTC	TRBV9	TRBJ2-1	NA	NA
CASSPQTGVSSGYTF	TGTGCCAGCAGCCCTCAGACAGGGGTGTCCTCTGGCTACACCTTC	TRBV9	TRBJ1-2	TRBD1	NA
CASILGNTEAFF	TGTGCCAGCATCCTCGGGAACACTGAAGCTTTCTTT	TRBV7-9	TRBJ1-1	NA	NA
CASSQRSEAFF	TGTGCCAGTAGCCAGCGGTCTGAAGCTTTCTTT	TRBV19	TRBJ1-1	NA	NA
CASSEAGTSVDTQYF	TGCGCCAGCAGCGAAGCCGGGACTAGCGTAGATACGCAGTATTTT	TRBV10-1	TRBJ2-3	TRBD2	NA
CASSLEGHRSEKLFF	TGTGCCAGCAGCTTAGAGGGGCACCGGAGTGAAAAACTGTTTTTT	TRBV11-2	TRBJ1-4	NA	NA
CAWSGSRREKLFF	TGTGCCTGGAGTGGTTCCCGTCGGGAAAAACTGTTTTTT	TRBV30	TRBJ1-4	NA	NA
CAGGGRMGEQFF	TGTGCCGGCGGAGGAAGGATGGGGGAGCAGTTCTTC	TRBV28	TRBJ2-1	NA	NA
CASSQTYGLAGNEQFF	TGCGCCAGCAGCCAAACCTATGGACTAGCCGGCAATGAGCAGTTCTTC	TRBV4-3	TRBJ2-1	TRBD2	NA
CAWEPAGLAGYEQYF	TGTGCCTGGGAACCCGCAGGACTAGCTGGCTACGAGCAGTACTTC	TRBV30	TRBJ2-7	TRBD2	NA
CASRKTGGSTEQYF	TGTGCCAGCAGGAAAACAGGGGGGAGCACCGAGCAGTACTTC	TRBV2	TRBJ2-7	TRBD1	NA
CSVEDLQSAEAFF	TGCAGCGTCGAAGACCTTCAAAGCGCTGAAGCTTTCTTT	TRBV29-1	TRBJ1-1	NA	NA
CASRSTRGKGNEQFF	TGTGCCAGCAGGTCCACAAGGGGGAAGGGGAATGAGCAGTTCTTC	TRBV7-2	TRBJ2-1	NA	once
CASSVRSAVYEQYF	TGTGCCAGCAGCGTTCGAAGCGCCGTTTACGAGCAGTACTTC	TRBV9	TRBJ2-7	NA	NA
CASSMTGQHHSGNTIYF	TGTGCCAGCAGCATGACCGGACAGCACCACTCTGGAAACACCATATATTTT	TRBV11-2	TRBJ1-3	NA	NA
CASSLGASGNYEQYF	TGCGCCAGCAGCTTGGGGGCTAGCGGGAACTACGAGCAGTACTTC	TRBV5-1	TRBJ2-7	TRBD2	NA
CASSFGTGRLPIGYTF	TGTGCCAGCAGCTTTGGGACAGGGCGACTCCCTATCGGCTACACCTTC	TRBV7-3	TRBJ1-2	TRBD1	NA
CSASSELAQPQHF	TGCAGTGCTAGTAGCGAACTAGCTCAGCCCCAGCATTTT	TRBV20-1	TRBJ1-5	NA	few
CASSRTGGVHEQYF	TGTGCCAGCAGTCGGACAGGGGGGGTCCACGAGCAGTACTTC	TRBV5-4	TRBJ2-7	TRBD1	NA
CSASWASNGGYTF	TGCAGTGCTAGTTGGGCCTCCAATGGGGGCTACACCTTC	TRBV20-1	TRBJ1-2	NA	NA
CASSETGFSGANVLTF	TGTGCCAGCTCAGAGACAGGCTTTTCTGGGGCCAACGTCCTGACTTTC	TRBV18	TRBJ2-6	NA	NA
CASDGASDTYNEQFF	TGTGCCAGTGATGGGGCTAGCGACACATACAATGAGCAGTTCTTC	TRBV28	TRBJ2-1	NA	NA
CASSPQGLAGGEQYF	TGTGCCAGTAGTCCCCAAGGACTAGCGGGAGGGGAGCAGTACTTC	TRBV19	TRBJ2-7	TRBD2	NA
CATSRGSDEKLFF	TGTGCCACCAGCCGCGGTAGTGATGAAAAACTGTTTTTT	TRBV7-9	TRBJ1-4	NA	NA
CASSQENQGSQYF	TGCGCCAGCAGCCAAGAAAACCAGGGTAGTCAGTACTTC	TRBV4-1	TRBJ2-7	NA	NA
CAISDRDKITPLHF	TGTGCCATCAGTGATCGGGACAAGATCACACCCCTCCACTTT	TRBV10-3	TRBJ1-6	NA	once
CASSQVVGSGQETQYF	TGCGCCAGCAGCCAAGTGGTTGGTAGCGGCCAAGAGACCCAGTACTTC	TRBV4-3	TRBJ2-5	NA	NA
CASSSPGLVTGELFF	TGTGCCAGCAGCTCCCCAGGGCTCGTCACCGGGGAGCTGTTTTTT	TRBV5-4	TRBJ2-2	NA	few
CASSLAEGGTQYF	TGCGCCAGCAGCTTGGCCGAGGGCGGGACCCAGTACTTC	TRBV5-1	TRBJ2-5	NA	few
CASSFASGGYNEQFF	TGTGCCAGCAGCTTTGCTAGCGGGGGCTACAATGAGCAGTTCTTC	TRBV7-9	TRBJ2-1	TRBD2	NA
CASSYATGVSLGEQYF	TGCGCCAGCAGCTACGCCACCGGGGTCTCCCTGGGGGAGCAGTACTTC	TRBV5-1	TRBJ2-7	NA	NA
CASSVEGRYTEAFF	TGTGCCAGCAGCGTCGAGGGTAGGTACACTGAAGCTTTCTTT	TRBV9	TRBJ1-1	NA	NA
CASSSTTGTEAFF	TGTGCCAGCAGTTCAACCACGGGGACTGAAGCTTTCTTT	TRBV12-3/TRBV12-4	TRBJ1-1	NA	few
CASSLYPGGGDTEAFF	TGTGCCAGCAGTTTATACCCGGGGGGAGGGGACACTGAAGCTTTCTTT	TRBV28	TRBJ1-1	NA	NA
CASSFDNEQFF	TGTGCCAGCAGTTTCGACAATGAGCAGTTCTTC	TRBV27	TRBJ2-1	NA	NA
CASSVAPPGDGGDTGELFF	TGTGCCAGCAGCGTAGCCCCTCCGGGGGACGGTGGAGACACCGGGGAGCTGTTTTTT	TRBV9	TRBJ2-2	NA	NA
CARQGLAGVRTDDDEQYF	TGTGCCAGGCAGGGACTAGCGGGAGTCCGAACCGACGATGACGAGCAGTACTTC	TRBV2	TRBJ2-7	TRBD2	NA
CASSPPQRGGLGGPKTQYF	TGTGCCAGCAGCCCCCCCCAGCGGGGGGGCCTGGGGGGGCCGAAGACCCAGTACTTC	TRBV5-8	TRBJ2-5	TRBD2	NA
CASSPTSQANTGELFF	TGTGCCAGCAGTCCGACTAGCCAAGCGAACACCGGGGAGCTGTTTTTT	TRBV2	TRBJ2-2	TRBD2	NA
CASSYGLSGGYTF	TGTGCCAGCAGTTACGGACTCTCCGGCGGCTACACCTTC	TRBV6-5	TRBJ1-2	NA	few
CASSQGQKTIKQETQYF	TGTGCCAGCAGCCAGGGACAGAAGACCATTAAACAAGAGACCCAGTACTTC	TRBV3-1/TRBV3-2	TRBJ2-5	TRBD1	NA